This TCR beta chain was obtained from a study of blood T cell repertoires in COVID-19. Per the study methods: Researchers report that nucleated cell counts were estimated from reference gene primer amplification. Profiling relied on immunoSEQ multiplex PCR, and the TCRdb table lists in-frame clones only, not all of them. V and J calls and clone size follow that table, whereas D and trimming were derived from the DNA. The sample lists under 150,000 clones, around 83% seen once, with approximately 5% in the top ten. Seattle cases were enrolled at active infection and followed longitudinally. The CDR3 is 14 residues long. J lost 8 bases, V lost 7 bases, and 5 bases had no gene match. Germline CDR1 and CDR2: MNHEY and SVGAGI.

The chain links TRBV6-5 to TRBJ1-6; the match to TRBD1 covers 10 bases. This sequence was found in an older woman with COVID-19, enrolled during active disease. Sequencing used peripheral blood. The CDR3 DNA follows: TGTGCCAGCAACCGGGACAGGGGTGATTCACCCCTCCACTTT. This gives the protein CASNRDRGDSPLHF.